This T cell receptor beta chain was obtained from a study of T cells after yellow fever vaccination. Study observations and caveats: CD4 and CD8 compartments shared a small share of clonotypes. The booster response re-showed most primary clones: 96% CD4, roughly 91% CD8.

CDR1 is SGHVS and CDR2 is FQNEAQ in the germline V gene. Unmatched junction bases numbered 6, after V lost 5 bases and J lost 4 bases. The CDR3 has 15 residues. Concerning this clonotype: Its antigen is as yet unknown.

In making TCR cDNA, 5'RACE template switching added a universal primer site and UMIs to it. TCRdb fed the 5' RACE reads into MiXCR, producing one record per CDR3 protein. The profile shows 70,000 or so distinct CDR3 sequences, around 7% of them singletons. The clonotype comes from a man between 18 and 29 years old who received the YFV17D yellow fever vaccine. The chain combines TRBV7-8 with TRBJ2-5; TRBD2 matches 11 bases. The specimen was CD8+ T cells sorted from PBMCs, collected 9 to 10 days after the first yellow fever vaccination. The CDR3 is CASSRNLAGGETQYF. CDR3 in DNA: TGTGCCAGCAGCCGAAACCTAGCGGGGGGAGAGACCCAGTACTTC. The whole variable domain, remainder taken from reference TRBV7-8 and TRBJ2-5, is GAGVSQSPRYKVAKRGQDVALRCDPISGHVSLFWYQQALGQGPEFLTYFQNEAQLDKSGLPSDRFFAERPEGSVSTLKIQRTQQEDSAVYLCASSRNLAGGETQYFGPGTRLLVL.